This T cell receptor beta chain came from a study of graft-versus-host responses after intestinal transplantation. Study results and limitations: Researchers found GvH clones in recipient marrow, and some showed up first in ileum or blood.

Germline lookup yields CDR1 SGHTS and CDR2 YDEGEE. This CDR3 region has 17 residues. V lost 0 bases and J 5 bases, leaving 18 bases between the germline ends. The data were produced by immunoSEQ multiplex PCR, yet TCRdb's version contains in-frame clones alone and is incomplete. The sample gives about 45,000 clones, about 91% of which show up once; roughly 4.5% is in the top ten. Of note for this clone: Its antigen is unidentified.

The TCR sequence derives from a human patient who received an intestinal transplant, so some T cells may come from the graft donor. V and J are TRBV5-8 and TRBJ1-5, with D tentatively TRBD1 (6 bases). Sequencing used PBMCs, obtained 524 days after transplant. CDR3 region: CASSLGSWGARDQPQHF. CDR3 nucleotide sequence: TGTGCCAGCAGCTTGGGGAGTTGGGGGGCGCGGGATCAGCCCCAGCATTTT.